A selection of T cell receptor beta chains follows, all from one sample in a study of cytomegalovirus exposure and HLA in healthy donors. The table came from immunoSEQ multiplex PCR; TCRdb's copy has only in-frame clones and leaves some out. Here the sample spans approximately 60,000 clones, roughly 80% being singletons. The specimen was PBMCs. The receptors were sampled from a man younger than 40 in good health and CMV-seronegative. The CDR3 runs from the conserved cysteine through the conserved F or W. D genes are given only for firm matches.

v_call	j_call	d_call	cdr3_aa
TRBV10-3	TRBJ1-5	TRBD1	CAISDSNRGYQPQHF
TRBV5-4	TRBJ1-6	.	CASSFGQFNSPLHF
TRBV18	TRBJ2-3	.	CASSGTTGDTQYF
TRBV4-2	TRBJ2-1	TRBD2	CAGSLKAGTSGSYNEQFF
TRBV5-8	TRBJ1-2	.	CASSLQGIQANYGYTF
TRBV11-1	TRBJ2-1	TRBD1	CASSLSGTGISEQFF
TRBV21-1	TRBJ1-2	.	CASSKAYRGYTF
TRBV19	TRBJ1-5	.	CASSIVEGRQPQHF
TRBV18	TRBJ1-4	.	CASSPRGSVTTNEKLFF
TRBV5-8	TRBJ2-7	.	CASSLSSTGQYF
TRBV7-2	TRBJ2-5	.	CASSPREAQYF
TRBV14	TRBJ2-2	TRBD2	CASSPTSGRAGELFF
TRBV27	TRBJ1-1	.	CASSLVGGGLFEAFF
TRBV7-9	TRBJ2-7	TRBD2	CASSLASGGGGLFSYEQYF
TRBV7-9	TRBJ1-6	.	CASSLGQGKNSPLHF
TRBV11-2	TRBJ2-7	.	CASSSSNRVYEQYF
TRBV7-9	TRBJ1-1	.	CASSPTTGPNTEAFF
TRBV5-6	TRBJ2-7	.	CASSSRYYEQYF
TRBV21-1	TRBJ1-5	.	CASSTSTGDLNQPQHF
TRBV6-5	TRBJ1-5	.	CASSSYSNQPQHF
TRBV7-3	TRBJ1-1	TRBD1	CASSRDRASMNTEAFF
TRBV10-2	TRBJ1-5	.	CASSEILDQPQHF
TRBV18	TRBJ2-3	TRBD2	CASSLNSGLAGRDTQYF
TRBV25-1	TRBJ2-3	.	CASSVTGATDTQYF
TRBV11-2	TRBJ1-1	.	CASSFTGNTEAFF
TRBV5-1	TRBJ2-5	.	CASSLVAASQETQYF
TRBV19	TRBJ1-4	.	CASSLSAVGNNEKLFF
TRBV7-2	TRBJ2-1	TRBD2	CASSPPGSRRGAEQFF
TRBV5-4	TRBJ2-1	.	CASSLGNSRGSYNEQFF
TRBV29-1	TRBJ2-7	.	CSVEEDTSYEQYF
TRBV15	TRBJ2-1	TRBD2	CATSRDLPSGVYNEQFF
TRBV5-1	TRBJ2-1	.	CASSLGGLVYNEQFF
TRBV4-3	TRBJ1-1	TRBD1	CASSRGRGPSNTEAFF
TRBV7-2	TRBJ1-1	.	CASSLAARRDYTEAFF
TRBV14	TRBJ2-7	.	CASSPSSYEQYF
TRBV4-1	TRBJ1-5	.	CASSQGQGSWQPQHF
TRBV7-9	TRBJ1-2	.	CASSPPRGRGPLEVGYTF